This TCR beta chain was captured in a study of blood T cell repertoires in COVID-19. Overall study context: COVID-19 samples, acute and convalescent, were from the United States, Italy and Spain.

Germline V gene lookup returns CDR1 SGHRS and CDR2 YFSETQ. CDR3 length: 13 amino acids. The V and J ends lost 6 bases and 6 bases respectively, with 12 bases between them. Under the authors' procedure: Amplified reference gene primers provided the basis for estimating nucleated cell counts. The method was immunoSEQ multiplex PCR; TCRdb's version includes in-frame clones alone and lacks a portion of them. The V and J calls and the clone size are those of that table, but D and trimming were determined from the DNA. The sample lists about 210,000 clones, about 85% occurring once. V and J are TRBV5-1 and TRBJ2-2; TRBD2 might be the D (6 bases). This TCR derives from a woman of 80 years or more with COVID-19, enrolled during active disease. Sequences were obtained from peripheral blood. CDR3 sequence: CASKDPGAGELFF. The CDR3 DNA reads as TGCGCCAGCAAAGACCCGGGGGCCGGGGAGCTGTTTTTT.